The T cell receptor beta chain under discussion was sequenced for a study of CD8 T cells in Susac syndrome (dated by TCRdb to between 2017 and 2020). About the investigation overall: Of the Susac syndrome patients who were sequenced, about eight were in clinical remission while roughly six had clinically active disease. Susac syndrome patients were therapy-naive, on corticosteroids (some also receiving IVIg), or on IVIg alone at blood withdrawal. Repertoire sequencing was used to test whether CD8+ T cell activation and differentiation in Susac syndrome was antigen driven. The research as a whole found: No clonal expansion was detected in the CD4+ T cell repertoire of Susac syndrome patients. The TCR sequencing and HLA analysis was acknowledged to have included a relatively small number of individuals.

Peripheral blood CD8+ and CD4+ T cells from healthy donors, Susac syndrome patients and multiple sclerosis patients were profiled by high-throughput TCR beta sequencing. Susac syndrome patients met recently defined diagnostic criteria for definite or probable disease. CD8+ TEMRA cells were enriched by FACS, while bulk CD8+ and CD4+ T cells were purified by magnetic negative isolation. Blood was drawn into EDTA tubes, processed within 24 hours, and PBMCs were isolated by density gradient centrifugation. PBMCs intended for TCR sequencing were cryopreserved in liquid nitrogen and were subsequently thawed in a 37 degrees C water bath. The sorted or isolated CD4+, CD8+ and CD8+ TEMRA cells had a purity of 90% or higher. The junction shows trimming of 2 bases on V and 10 bases on J, plus 14 bases between the germline ends. From the cysteine through the phenylalanine, the CDR3 covers 14 amino acids. Only the CDR3 DNA is retained, 42 bases long and in frame from the first base. CDR1 KGHSH and CDR2 LQKENI are derived from the germline V gene.

Points on this clonotype: There is no known antigen for this receptor. Base-call qualities are not available, and no considerably larger clone is one nucleotide away.

RNA was extracted using the RNeasy kit, and roughly 0.5 to 1 microgram was reverse transcribed with random hexamers. The immunoSEQ multiplex PCR assay, which covers 54 Vbeta and 13 Jbeta segments, was used to amplify TCR beta CDR3 regions. PCR amplification bias was corrected using a synthetic template baseline for primer optimization and computational correction. Turning to the authors' computational methods: Reads were annotated to V, D and J genes per IMGT and analyzed with immunoSEQ Analyzer, keeping only productive sequences. Clonality was calculated as one minus the Shannon entropy normalized by log2 of the number of productive unique sequences. Public and private clones were assessed among the 100 most prevalent clones of each patient and control. A clone was defined as Susac-specific if it was absent from the healthy and MS cohorts, from 950 to 1,300 published viral clones and from other ImmuneACCESS disease sequences. TCRdb reanalyzed the raw reads on its own, using fastp at Q25 for trimming and MiXCR for clone calling, and kept in-frame beta chains. Identical CDR3 protein sequences are pooled into one entry, listed with their most common genes and DNA. The authors' filters were not applied to this entry. The sample contains some 150,000 distinct CDR3 sequences, approximately 95% of them found a single time. The ten largest clones take up roughly 0.14% of the sample.

Here the chain combines TRBV18 and TRBJ1-4; TRBD1 is perhaps the D gene, given 6 matching bases. The source of this sequence is a human donor with Susac syndrome. Sequenced: CD4+ T cells from PBMCs. The DNA sequence is as follows: TGTGCCAGCTCACCATACGACAGGCGCGGAAAACTGTTTTTT. Translated, it reads CASSPYDRRGKLFF.